This TCR beta chain was identified during a study of tumor-infiltrating lymphocytes in primary liver carcinoma. To note about this clonotype: Its target is unknown. A read error may produce the germline difference seen at one junction end.

With a constant-region primer, TCR beta cDNA was made from 400 to 550 ng of total RNA. Libraries of TCR beta came from three nested multiplex PCR rounds with slightly modified ARM-PCR. The first two PCR rounds, roughly 11 cycles each, used TRBV1-TRBV30 forward primers and a C-beta reverse primer. MiXCR was run by TCRdb on the multiplex PCR reads, yielding one entry per CDR3 protein. This sample yields roughly 91,000 distinct CDR3 sequences, of which 55% to 70% are seen a single time; about 9.2% belongs to the top ten. Germline V gene sequence: CDR1 MNHNS, CDR2 SASEGT. CDR3 length: 13 residues. Co-extracted RNA and DNA came from around 18-30 mg of unsorted bulk tissue. Study-wide points: Blood's top-250-clone fraction was significantly lower than that of tumors (p = 0.039).

This clonotype originated in a woman aged 60-70 years with primary liver carcinoma and hepatitis B virus infection. J is TRBJ2-5 and V is TRBV6-1; D call uncertain. The sequenced material came from liver tumor tissue from sampling region 5. Subset noted: tumor region T5, tumor centre. CDR3 DNA: TGTACCAGCAGAAGTTATAGGGTAGAGACCCAGTACTTC. Protein: CTSRSYRVETQYF.